The source of this T cell receptor beta chain is a study of blood T cell repertoires in COVID-19. Study-level information: Italy, Spain and the United States were the sources of the convalescent and acute COVID-19 samples.

Assay used: immunoSEQ multiplex PCR; TCRdb lists only in-frame clones, some missing. The data hold 250,000 to 350,000 clones, with about 88% observed a single time. Allocation to cohorts depended on clinical history reported by the participants. Cohort 3 donors counted as recovered after two negative PCRs, clearance, or resolved symptoms. After removal of 6 bases from V and 5 bases from J, the junction contained 6 bases not matched to a gene. Germline V lookup: CDR1 MNHEY, CDR2 SVGAGI. The CDR3 is 13 residues long. The sequence came from a man between 60 and 70 years old who had recovered from COVID-19. The source material was PBMCs or T cells enriched from blood (not recorded which). V is TRBV6-5 and J is TRBJ1-2, with TRBD1 matching 7 bases. CDR3 DNA: TGTGCCAGCAGCCGGGACAGAATTTATGGCTACACCTTC. This gives the protein CASSRDRIYGYTF.